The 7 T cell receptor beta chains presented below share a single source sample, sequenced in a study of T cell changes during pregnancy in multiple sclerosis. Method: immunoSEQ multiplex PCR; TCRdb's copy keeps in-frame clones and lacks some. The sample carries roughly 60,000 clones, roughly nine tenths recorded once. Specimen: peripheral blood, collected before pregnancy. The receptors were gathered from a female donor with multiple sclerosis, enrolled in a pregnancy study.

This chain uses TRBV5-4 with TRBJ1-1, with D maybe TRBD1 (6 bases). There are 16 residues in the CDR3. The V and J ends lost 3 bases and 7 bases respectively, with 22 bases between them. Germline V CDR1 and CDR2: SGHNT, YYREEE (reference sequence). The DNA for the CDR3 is TGTGCCAGCAGCTCCAAACAGGGCGGGCTGGAGAATGAAGCTTTCTTT. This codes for CASSSKQGGLENEAFF.

CDR3 residues: CASKGVRGQGGTEAFF. CDR3 in DNA: TGCGCCAGCAAAGGGGTCAGGGGACAGGGAGGCACTGAAGCTTTCTTT. The J gene is TRBJ1-1, the V gene TRBV4-3; 9 bases match TRBD1. Germline assignment: CDR1 LGHNA and CDR2 YSLEER. J gave up 4 bases and V 7 bases, and 13 bases lay outside the gene matches. The CDR3 is 16 residues long.

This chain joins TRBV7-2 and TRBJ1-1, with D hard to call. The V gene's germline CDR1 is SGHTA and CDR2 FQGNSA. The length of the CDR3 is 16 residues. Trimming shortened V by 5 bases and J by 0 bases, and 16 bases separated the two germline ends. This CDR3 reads CASSREARALNTEAFF. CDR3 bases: TGTGCCAGCAGCCGAGAGGCCCGTGCCCTGAACACTGAAGCTTTCTTT.

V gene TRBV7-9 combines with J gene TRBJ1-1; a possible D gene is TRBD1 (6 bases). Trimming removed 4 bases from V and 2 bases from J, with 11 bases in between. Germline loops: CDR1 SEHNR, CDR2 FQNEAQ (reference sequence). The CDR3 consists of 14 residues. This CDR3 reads CASSSTGSNTEAFF. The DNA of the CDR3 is TGTGCCAGCAGCTCGACAGGATCCAACACTGAAGCTTTCTTT.

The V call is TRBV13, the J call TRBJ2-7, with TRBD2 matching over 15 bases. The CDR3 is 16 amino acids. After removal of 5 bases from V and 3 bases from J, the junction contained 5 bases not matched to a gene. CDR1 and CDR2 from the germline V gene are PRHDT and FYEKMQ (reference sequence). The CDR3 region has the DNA TGTGCCAGCAGCGCCGGACTAGCGGGGGGGAACTACGAGCAGTACTTC. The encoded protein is CASSAGLAGGNYEQYF.

The CDR3 sequence is CASSSDRGLGNEQFF. The CDR3 DNA reads as TGTGCCAGCAGCTCCGACAGGGGCCTAGGCAATGAGCAGTTCTTC. The chain couples TRBV7-9 to TRBJ2-1; 8 bases fit TRBD1. This CDR3 is built from 15 residues. CDR1 and CDR2 from the germline V gene are SEHNR and FQNEAQ (reference sequence). V lost 4 bases, J lost 6 bases, and 8 bases stayed unmatched.

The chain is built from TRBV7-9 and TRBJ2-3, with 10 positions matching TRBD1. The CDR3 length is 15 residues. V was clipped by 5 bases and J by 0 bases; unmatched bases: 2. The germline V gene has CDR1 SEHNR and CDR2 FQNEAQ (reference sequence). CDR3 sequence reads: CASSRTGGSTDTQYF. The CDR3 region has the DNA TGTGCCAGCAGCCGGACAGGGGGGAGCACAGATACGCAGTATTTT.